A selection of T cell receptor beta chains follows, all from one sample in a study of T-cell memory formation after mild COVID-19. TCRdb reanalysed the 5' RACE reads using MiXCR and keeps one entry per CDR3 protein. The sample includes approximately 500,000 distinct CDR3 sequences, approximately 23% of them seen just once. Material for sequencing was PBMCs or a T cell subset sorted from them (not recorded which). These receptors all stem from an adult woman who had mild COVID-19 (a few samples of this study predate the infection). Cell type and time point are not known. The CDR3 runs from the conserved cysteine through the conserved F or W. A D gene is named only where the DNA matches it firmly. Clone sizes are given selectively: once, few, many, or a class where the clone is expanded.

j_call,d_call,clone_size,v_call,cdr3_aa,cdr3_nt
TRBJ2-7,TRBD2,few,TRBV20-1,CSARDAGRDEQYF,TGCAGTGCTAGAGATGCAGGGAGGGACGAGCAGTACTTC
TRBJ1-2,NA,few,TRBV29-1,CSVDKGYGYTF,TGCAGCGTTGATAAAGGGTATGGCTACACCTTC
TRBJ2-3,TRBD2,few,TRBV6-5,CASSLAGATTVEDTQYF,TGTGCCAGCAGTTTAGCGGGAGCAACCACCGTGGAGGATACGCAGTATTTT
TRBJ2-5,NA,many,TRBV4-3,CASSQDLVGRQETQYF,TGCGCCAGCAGCCAAGATCTTGTAGGCCGCCAAGAGACCCAGTACTTC
TRBJ2-1,NA,few,TRBV3-1,CASSLPYGEQFF,TGTGCCAGCAGCCTGCCCTACGGTGAGCAGTTCTTC
TRBJ1-1,NA,NA,TRBV18,CASSPGRPAAFF,TGTGCCAGCTCACCAGGACGACCTGCGGCTTTCTTT
TRBJ2-1,NA,few,TRBV18,CASSPQGGPYNEQFF,TGTGCCAGCTCACCACAGGGGGGGCCGTACAATGAGCAGTTCTTC
TRBJ1-2,NA,few,TRBV20-1,CSARDPGSWAGDYGYTF,TGCAGTGCTAGAGATCCCGGATCTTGGGCAGGGGACTATGGCTACACCTTC
TRBJ1-1,NA,few,TRBV5-1,CASSSGPSSTEAFF,TGCGCCAGCAGCTCAGGACCTAGCTCCACTGAAGCTTTCTTT
TRBJ2-3,TRBD2,NA,TRBV7-3,CASSPRFSGSGDTQYF,TGTGCCAGCAGCCCCCGTTTTAGCGGGAGTGGGGATACGCAGTATTTT
TRBJ1-1,NA,few,TRBV20-1,CSARGLGSTEAFF,TGCAGTGCTAGAGGTCTGGGATCCACTGAAGCTTTCTTT
TRBJ2-7,TRBD1,few,TRBV7-2,CASSRPGQGIYEQYF,TGTGCCAGCAGCCGACCGGGACAGGGAATATACGAGCAGTACTTC
TRBJ1-1,NA,NA,TRBV25-1,CASSRPESSLNTEAFF,TGTGCCAGCAGCCGACCCGAGTCGAGCTTGAACACTGAAGCTTTCTTT
TRBJ2-6,NA,NA,TRBV27,CASSLIGAGANVLTF,TGTGCCAGCAGTTTAATCGGGGCTGGGGCCAACGTCCTGACTTTC
TRBJ2-1,NA,NA,TRBV18,CASSPRGTTYNEQFF,TGTGCCAGCTCACCACGTGGAACGACCTACAATGAGCAGTTCTTC
TRBJ2-7,NA,few,TRBV7-6,CASSPGQFSEQYF,TGTGCCAGCAGCCCCGGACAGTTTTCCGAGCAGTACTTC
TRBJ1-5,TRBD1,NA,TRBV5-1,CASSLGTGAEAQHF,TGCGCCAGCAGCTTGGGGACAGGGGCAGAGGCCCAGCATTTT
TRBJ2-7,NA,NA,TRBV7-8,CASSLAVRAYEQYF,TGTGCCAGCAGCTTAGCGGTCAGAGCCTACGAGCAGTACTTC
TRBJ1-3,NA,NA,TRBV5-1,CASRENAASGNTIYF,TGCGCCAGCAGAGAGAACGCTGCCTCTGGAAACACCATATATTTT
TRBJ1-2,NA,few,TRBV11-2,CASSSYTTGGYTF,TGTGCCAGCAGCTCCTACACTACCGGGGGCTACACCTTC
TRBJ1-1,NA,NA,TRBV19,CASSIGGRSTEAFF,TGTGCCAGTAGTATAGGGGGCAGAAGCACTGAAGCTTTCTTT
TRBJ1-5,NA,NA,TRBV18,CASSPRAESNQPQHF,TGTGCCAGCTCACCTCGGGCAGAGAGCAATCAGCCCCAGCATTTT
TRBJ1-4,NA,NA,TRBV7-9,CASSGWGRSSEKLFF,TGTGCCAGCAGCGGATGGGGGAGGTCGAGCGAAAAACTGTTTTTT
TRBJ2-5,TRBD2,NA,TRBV6-6,CASSNHLAGELQETQYF,TGTGCCAGCAGTAACCATCTAGCGGGGGAGCTCCAAGAGACCCAGTACTTC
TRBJ1-5,NA,NA,TRBV5-5,CASSLGGRSNQPQHF,TGTGCCAGCAGCTTGGGAGGGCGCAGCAATCAGCCCCAGCATTTT
TRBJ2-5,NA,NA,TRBV25-1,CASSVSLTQETQYF,TGTGCCAGCAGTGTATCCCTGACTCAAGAGACCCAGTACTTC
TRBJ2-1,TRBD2,NA,TRBV20-1,CSARSSGEYNEQFF,TGCAGTGCTAGATCTAGCGGGGAGTACAATGAGCAGTTCTTC
TRBJ2-6,NA,few,TRBV6-5,CASSPRGLSGANVLTF,TGTGCCAGCAGTCCTCGGGGGCTCTCTGGGGCCAACGTCCTGACTTTC
TRBJ2-3,TRBD2,NA,TRBV5-1,CASSPRGGVPVPDTQYF,TGCGCCAGCAGTCCCCGGGGAGGGGTCCCCGTCCCAGATACGCAGTATTTT
TRBJ2-7,NA,few,TRBV7-8,CASSFVRGGEQYF,TGTGCCAGCAGCTTCGTCCGGGGAGGCGAGCAGTACTTC